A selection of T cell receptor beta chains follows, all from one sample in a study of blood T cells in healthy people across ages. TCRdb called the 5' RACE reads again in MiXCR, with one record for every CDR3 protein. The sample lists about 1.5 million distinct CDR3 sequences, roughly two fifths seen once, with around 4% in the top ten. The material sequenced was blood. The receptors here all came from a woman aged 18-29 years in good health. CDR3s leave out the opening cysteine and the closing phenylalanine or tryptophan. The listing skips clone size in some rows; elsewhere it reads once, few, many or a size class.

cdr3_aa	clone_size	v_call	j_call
ASEGGGETQY	NA	TRBV5-4	TRBJ2-5
ASSNIPGQGKETQY	NA	TRBV4-3	TRBJ2-5
ASSSLREADTGELF	NA	TRBV5-1	TRBJ2-2
ASSVDPLLKTSTDTQY	NA	TRBV9	TRBJ2-3
ASSQLSGGGTDTQY	few	TRBV5-1	TRBJ2-3
ASSEGFGGTEAF	NA	TRBV6-5	TRBJ1-1
ASQEEDNVLT	few	TRBV7-9	TRBJ2-6
ASSLYGGHNEQF	few	TRBV7-3	TRBJ2-1
ASSSSPNSGANVLT	few	TRBV9	TRBJ2-6
ASSGDPPIPPYGYT	few	TRBV9	TRBJ1-2
AWSVRRALQF	few	TRBV30	TRBJ2-1
ASSPLSVGSGVNVLT	NA	TRBV27	TRBJ2-6
ASSLWTGDYNEQF	NA	TRBV5-1	TRBJ2-1
SASSGGAGSDTQY	NA	TRBV20-1	TRBJ2-3
ASSYFPGATNIQY	NA	TRBV6-6	TRBJ2-4
ASAVELNEKLF	NA	TRBV5-6	TRBJ1-4
ASSLAPSHPSYEQY	few	TRBV7-2	TRBJ2-7
ASSYAPNFRGPDTEAF	NA	TRBV6-5	TRBJ1-1
ASSSRWGATEAF	few	TRBV7-2	TRBJ1-1
ASSSPSGINTGELF	NA	TRBV27	TRBJ2-2
SAGPGPRLLRYEQY	NA	TRBV20-1	TRBJ2-5
AADGIYGYT	NA	TRBV6-2/TRBV6-3	TRBJ1-2
AWSGSSQETQY	NA	TRBV30	TRBJ2-5
ASSLDAYNEQY	few	TRBV7-9	TRBJ2-7
AIQLAGVGEQY	NA	TRBV6-2/TRBV6-3	TRBJ2-4
ASSYSPGTGQPQY	NA	TRBV6-6	NA
ASSPFSPGQAGNTIY	NA	TRBV9	TRBJ1-3
ASTTGANQPQH	NA	TRBV12-3/TRBV12-4	TRBJ1-5
ASSYSLQANNSPLH	NA	TRBV6-5	TRBJ1-6
SARHMNTEAF	NA	TRBV20-1	TRBJ1-1
ASSPDRDRSSGYGYT	NA	TRBV18	TRBJ1-2
ASSHGRALRVYEQF	NA	TRBV3-1	TRBJ2-1
SARSFGARYNEQF	few	TRBV20-1	TRBJ2-1
SVVSGSREQY	few	TRBV29-1	TRBJ2-7
ATSDPSGGGETQY	NA	TRBV24-1	TRBJ2-5
ASSRVLNEKLF	few	TRBV2	TRBJ1-4
SAKWASYEQY	NA	TRBV20-1	TRBJ2-7
ASSEGGLALGELF	NA	TRBV25-1	TRBJ2-2
ASSLAERGFTDTQY	NA	TRBV5-1	TRBJ2-3
ASSDGPGQGDNEQF	NA	TRBV25-1	TRBJ2-1
SAFEQGKGNQPQH	NA	TRBV20-1	TRBJ1-5
ASSQGTGDEQY	few	TRBV4-3	TRBJ2-7
ASSLGRGLDEQF	many	TRBV11-3	TRBJ2-1
ASSYGRQGSYEQY	NA	TRBV6-5	TRBJ2-7
ASSQELEETQY	many	TRBV14	TRBJ2-5
ASAPGIPEAF	NA	TRBV19	TRBJ1-1
ASSQDHPNKQF	NA	TRBV4-2	TRBJ2-1
ASSRANTGELF	few	TRBV28	TRBJ2-2
ASSPLAASSYEQY	once	TRBV18	TRBJ2-7
ASSVPGGHGYT	NA	TRBV9	TRBJ1-2
ATHTSSYNEQY	NA	TRBV5-5	NA
ASRGPGQSTDTQY	NA	TRBV5-5	TRBJ2-3
ASSQTQGHNQPQH	NA	TRBV4-1	TRBJ1-5
ASSQTGRDQETQY	NA	TRBV4-1	TRBJ2-5